A single sample is the source of the 19 T cell receptor beta chains below, sequenced in a study of T cell responses to AZD1222 COVID-19 vaccine. Assay used: immunoSEQ multiplex PCR; TCRdb lists only in-frame clones, some missing. The repertoire holds 150,000 to 200,000 clones, with around nine tenths as singletons. The source material was peripheral blood, sampled 28 days after the second AZD1222 dose. The receptors were gathered from an adult who received the AZD1222 COVID-19 vaccine.

The chain carries TRBV6-5 and TRBJ2-7; 11 bases align to TRBD2. The CDR3 is 15 residues long. CDR1 and CDR2 from the germline V gene are MNHEY and SVGAGI. After removal of 6 bases from V and 3 bases from J, the junction contained 7 bases not matched to a gene. This CDR3 reads CASSQGTSGSYEQYF. The CDR3 DNA sequence: TGTGCCAGCAGCCAGGGGACTAGCGGAAGCTACGAGCAGTACTTC.

The chain recombines TRBV7-8 with TRBJ2-5, with D unresolved. The ends were cut back, 1 base at V and 5 bases at J, with 8 bases in the middle. This CDR3 has 13 residues. Germline CDR1 is SGHVS and CDR2 is FQNEAQ. The CDR3 coding sequence is TGTGCCAGCAGCTTAGACTATTTGGAGACCCAGTACTTC. Translating it yields CASSLDYLETQYF.

V usage is TRBV2 and J usage is TRBJ2-5; either TRBD1 or TRBD2 may fit D (5 bases each). Germline assignment: CDR1 SNHLY and CDR2 FYNNEI. The CDR3 runs 13 residues. Trimming shortened V by 7 bases and J by 5 bases, and 14 bases separated the two germline ends. The CDR3, as DNA: TGTGCCAGCAATGGGGGAGTAGGGGAGACCCAGTACTTC. It yields the protein CASNGGVGETQYF.

This rearrangement joins TRBV12-3 or TRBV12-4 to TRBJ1-4; 9 nucleotides agree with TRBD1. CDR3 length: 13 amino acids. V gave up 6 bases and J gave up 7 bases; unmatched junction bases: 3. The CDR3 protein is CASSRDRVEKLFF. CDR3 DNA: TGTGCCAGCAGCCGGGACAGGGTTGAAAAACTGTTTTTT.

The chain carries TRBV7-2 and TRBJ2-4; 12 bases fit TRBD2. The CDR3 is made up of 17 amino acids. V trimming: 0 bases; J trimming: 6 bases; junction bases outside the gene matches: 6. Germline CDR1 and CDR2: SGHTA and FQGNSA. The CDR3 nucleotides are TGTGCCAGCAGCTTAGCTCTAGCGGGAGGGAGAGGAAACATTCAGTACTTC. This codes for CASSLALAGGRGNIQYF. The full variable domain, with the rest looked up from reference TRBV7-2 and TRBJ2-4, is GAGVSQSPSNKVTEKGKDVELRCDPISGHTALYWYRQSLGQGLEFLIYFQGNSAPDKSGLPSDRFSAERTGGSVSTLTIQRTQQEDSAVYLCASSLALAGGRGNIQYFGAGTRLSVL.

J is TRBJ1-6 and V is TRBV6-1; 7 bases map to TRBD1. This CDR3 comprises 14 residues. V lost 10 bases, J lost 8 bases, and 11 bases stayed unmatched. The germline CDR1 and CDR2 sequences are MNHNS and SASEGT. As DNA, the CDR3 is TGTGCCATCACTGAACAGGGGCCGGATTCACCCCTCCACTTT. This codes for CAITEQGPDSPLHF.

This chain connects TRBV3-1 (or the pseudogene TRBV3-2) to TRBJ2-1; 7 bases are shared with TRBD2. V trimming: 1 base; J trimming: 7 bases; junction bases outside the gene matches: 7. CDR1 and CDR2 from the germline V gene are LGHDT and YNNKEL (reference sequence). The CDR3 runs 15 residues. The CDR3, as DNA: TGTGCCAGCAGCCAAGTAGCGGCCGGGGGGAATGAGCAGTTCTTC. Translation: CASSQVAAGGNEQFF.

This clone was seen a few times. The chain employs TRBV5-1 and TRBJ1-4; TRBD1 is a possible D gene (6 bases). Germline V gives CDR1 SGHRS, CDR2 YFSETQ. The V end was cut by 4 bases, the J end by 8 bases, with 15 bases between. This CDR3 is built from 14 residues. The CDR3 loop reads CASSPTTGYEKLFF. CDR3 in DNA: TGCGCCAGCAGCCCCACCACAGGGTACGAAAAACTGTTTTTT.

This clone has only one observation. The rearrangement links TRBV11-2 to TRBJ1-1, with 7 bases matching TRBD1. The J segment lost 6 bases and the V segment lost 4 bases, leaving 17 bases of the junction unmatched. Germline V gene sequence: CDR1 SGHAT, CDR2 FQNNGV. The CDR3 is 17 residues long. This chain's CDR3 is CASSSVGGQHNPPEAFF. The DNA of the CDR3 is TGTGCCAGCAGCTCGGTGGGGGGACAGCACAATCCGCCTGAAGCTTTCTTT.

The chain couples TRBV13 to TRBJ1-2, with D unclear. Germline values: CDR1 PRHDT, CDR2 FYEKMQ (reference sequence). CDR3 length: 11 residues. V was trimmed by 5 bases and J by 5 bases, leaving 6 bases between them. In DNA, the CDR3 is TGTGCCAGCAGCGAGAGGTATGGCTACACCTTC. Amino acids: CASSERYGYTF.

This chain joins TRBV4-1 and TRBJ2-2; TRBD2 agrees at 8 bases. Germline CDR1 is MGHRA and CDR2 is YSYEKL. This CDR3 is built from 19 residues. Unmatched junction bases numbered 13, after V lost 4 bases and J lost 0 bases. The CDR3 region has the DNA TGCGCCAGCAGCCCCCTCTGGGTGCTTAGCGGGACGAACACCGGGGAGCTGTTTTTT. As protein: CASSPLWVLSGTNTGELFF.

The chain's CDR3 is CASSEGTGGQPQHF. CDR3 nucleotide sequence: TGTGCCAGCAGCGAGGGGACAGGAGGTCAGCCCCAGCATTTT. The chain has TRBV9 and TRBJ1-5; 8 bases are shared with TRBD1. There are 14 residues in the CDR3. The V and J ends lost 3 bases and 6 bases, in that order; junction bases with no gene match: 5. CDR1 is SGDLS, CDR2 YYNGEE, per germline.

The chain joins TRBV3-1 (or the pseudogene TRBV3-2) to TRBJ1-3; D may be TRBD1 (5 bases). This CDR3 has 15 residues. V was trimmed by 1 base and J by 4 bases, leaving 11 bases between them. Germline loops: CDR1 LGHDT, CDR2 YNNKEL (reference sequence). CDR3 sequence (DNA): TGTGCCAGCAGCCAAGGGGGGACCCCCGGAAACACCATATATTTT. Its translation is CASSQGGTPGNTIYF.

V usage is TRBV27 and J usage is TRBJ1-2; D uncertain. The germline gives CDR1 MNHEY, CDR2 SMNVEV (reference sequence). The length of the CDR3 is 11 residues. CDR3 nucleotide sequence: TGTGCTACCCAGTCCCATTATGGCTACACCTTC. Amino acid sequence: CATQSHYGYTF.

The gene calls are TRBV7-6 and TRBJ1-3; D not certain. CDR3 length equals 16 residues. Trimming removed 1 base from V and 0 bases from J, with 10 bases in between. Germline lookup yields CDR1 SGHVS and CDR2 FNYEAQ. CDR3 sequence reads: CASSLGRPASGNTIYF. CDR3 sequence (DNA): TGTGCCAGCAGCTTAGGGAGACCGGCCTCTGGAAACACCATATATTTT. The full variable domain, its missing parts supplied by reference TRBV7-6 and TRBJ1-3, is GAGVSQSPRYKVTKRGQDVALRCDPISGHVSLYWYRQALGQGPEFLTYFNYEAQQDKSGLPNDRFSAERPEGSISTLTIQRTEQRDSAMYRCASSLGRPASGNTIYFGEGSWLTVV.

The V gene is TRBV28, the J gene TRBJ2-7; TRBD1 matches at 8 bases. Trimming at V came to 5 bases and at J to 2 bases, leaving 11 bases not matched to a gene. Per the germline V gene, CDR1 is MDHEN and CDR2 is SYDVKM. The CDR3 contains 16 residues. In nucleotides, the CDR3 is TGTGCCAGCAGTGGGCCCGGGACAGGTACTACCTACGAGCAGTACTTC. This translates into CASSGPGTGTTYEQYF.

In this sample, this clone turned up once. The chain recombines TRBV30 with TRBJ1-6; D is ambiguous. Trimming shortened V by 2 bases and J by 2 bases, and 10 bases separated the two germline ends. This CDR3 has 15 residues. The germline CDR1 and CDR2 sequences are GTSNPN and SVGIG (reference sequence). The CDR3 spells CAWSLREAYNSPLHF. CDR3 coding DNA: TGTGCCTGGAGTTTAAGGGAGGCCTATAATTCACCCCTCCACTTT.

This chain connects TRBV27 to TRBJ1-5; D remains ambiguous. From germline, CDR1 is MNHEY and CDR2 SMNVEV (reference sequence). Trimming left V 2 bases short and J 4 bases short, with 6 bases between. The CDR3 spans 13 residues. The CDR3 DNA is TGTGCCAGCAGTTTAGGCCAAAATCAGCCCCAGCATTTT. It specifies CASSLGQNQPQHF.

The V and J genes are TRBV4-2 and TRBJ2-3; perhaps TRBD2 as D (5 bases). The CDR3 length is 17 residues. Trimming shortened V by 0 bases and J by 0 bases, and 13 bases separated the two germline ends. CDR1 and CDR2 from the germline V gene are LGHNA and YNFKEQ. The CDR3 DNA is TGTGCCAGCAGCCAAGATCTCCCCGGGGTGAGCACAGATACGCAGTATTTT. Translated: CASSQDLPGVSTDTQYF.